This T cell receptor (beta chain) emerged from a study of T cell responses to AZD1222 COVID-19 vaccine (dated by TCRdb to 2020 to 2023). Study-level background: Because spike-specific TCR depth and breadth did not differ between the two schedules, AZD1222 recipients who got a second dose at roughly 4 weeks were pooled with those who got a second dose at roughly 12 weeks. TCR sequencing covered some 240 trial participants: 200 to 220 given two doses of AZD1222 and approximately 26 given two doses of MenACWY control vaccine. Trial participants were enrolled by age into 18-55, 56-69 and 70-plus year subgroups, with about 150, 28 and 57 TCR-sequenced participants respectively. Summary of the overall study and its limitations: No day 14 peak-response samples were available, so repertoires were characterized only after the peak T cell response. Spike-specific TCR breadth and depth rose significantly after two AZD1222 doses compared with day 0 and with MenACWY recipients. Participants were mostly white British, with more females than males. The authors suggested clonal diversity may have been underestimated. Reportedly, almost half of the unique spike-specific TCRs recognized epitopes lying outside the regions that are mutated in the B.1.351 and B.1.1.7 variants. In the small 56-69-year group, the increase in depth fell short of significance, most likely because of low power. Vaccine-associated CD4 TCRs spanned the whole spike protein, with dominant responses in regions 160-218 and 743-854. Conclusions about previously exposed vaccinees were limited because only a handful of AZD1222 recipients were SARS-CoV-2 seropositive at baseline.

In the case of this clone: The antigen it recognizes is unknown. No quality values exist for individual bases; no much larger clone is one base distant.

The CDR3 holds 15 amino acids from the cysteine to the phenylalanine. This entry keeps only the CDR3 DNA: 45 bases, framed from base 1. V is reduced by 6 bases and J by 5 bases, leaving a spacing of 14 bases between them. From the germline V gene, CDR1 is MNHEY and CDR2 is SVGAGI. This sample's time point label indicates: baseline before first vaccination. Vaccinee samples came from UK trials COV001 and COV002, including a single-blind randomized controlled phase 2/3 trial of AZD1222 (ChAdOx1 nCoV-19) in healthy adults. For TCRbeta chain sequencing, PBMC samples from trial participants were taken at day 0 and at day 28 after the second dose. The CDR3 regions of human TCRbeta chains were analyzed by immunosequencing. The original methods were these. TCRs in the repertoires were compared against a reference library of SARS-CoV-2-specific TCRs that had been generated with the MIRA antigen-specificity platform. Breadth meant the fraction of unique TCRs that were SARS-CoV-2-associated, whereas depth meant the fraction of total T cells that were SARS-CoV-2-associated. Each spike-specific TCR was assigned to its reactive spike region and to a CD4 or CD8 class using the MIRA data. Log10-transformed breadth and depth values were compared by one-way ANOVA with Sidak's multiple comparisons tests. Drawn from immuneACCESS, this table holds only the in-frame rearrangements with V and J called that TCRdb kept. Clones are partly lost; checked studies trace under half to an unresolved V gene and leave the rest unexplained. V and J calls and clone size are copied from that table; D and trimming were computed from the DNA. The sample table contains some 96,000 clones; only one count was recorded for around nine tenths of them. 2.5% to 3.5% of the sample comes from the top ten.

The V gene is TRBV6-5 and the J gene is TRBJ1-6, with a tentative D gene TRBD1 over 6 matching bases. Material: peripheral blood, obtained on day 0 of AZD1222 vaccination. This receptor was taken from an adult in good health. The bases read TGTGCCAGCAGCCGGGGGGCGCGAGATAATTCACCCCTCCACTTT. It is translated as CASSRGARDNSPLHF.